This TCR beta chain was obtained from a study of OX40 agonist ivuxolimab in advanced cancers. Study context: Each dose-escalation patient presented with hepatocellular carcinoma, melanoma, renal cell or head and neck cancer.

Using immunoSEQ multiplex PCR, the repertoire was profiled, and TCRdb retains in-frame clones only, with some absent. The repertoire holds about 82,000 clones, 92% seen once, with about 0.7% in the top ten. Trimming stripped 4 bases from V and 7 bases from J, with 19 bases between. Per the germline V gene, CDR1 is SQVTM and CDR2 is ANQGSEA. CDR3 size: 15 residues. Source: CD4+ or CD8+ T cells sorted from blood, taken in a trial of the OX40 agonist ivuxolimab. The receptor was isolated from an adult with an advanced solid tumor such as melanoma, head and neck, liver or kidney cancer. The genes are TRBV29-1 and TRBJ1-4, with D tentatively TRBD1 (6 bases). This CDR3 is CSVGVRGARSEKLFF. The CDR3, as DNA: TGCAGCGTTGGGGTAAGGGGGGCGAGGAGTGAAAAACTGTTTTTT.